Listed below are T cell receptor beta chains from one sample, sequenced in a study of radiotherapy plus CTLA-4 blockade in lung cancer. Profiled with immunoSEQ multiplex PCR; TCRdb holds only in-frame clones, not every one. This sample carries about 98,000 clones, approximately 85% of them seen once, and the ten largest clones take approximately 3.7%. Sequencing was performed on peripheral blood, taken from a patient treated with radiotherapy plus ipilimumab. The receptors derive from a human donor with non-small cell lung cancer who had a partial response to radiotherapy plus ipilimumab. Each CDR3 is given with its conserved first and last residue. Each record gives: D gene, J gene, V gene, clone size, CDR3 DNA, CDR3 protein. The D gene is left open where the match is weak. The listing skips clone size in some rows; elsewhere it reads once, few, many or a size class.

d_call: TRBD2; j_call: TRBJ2-7; v_call: TRBV27; clone_size: -; cdr3_nt: TGTGCCAGCAGTTTAGGGCTAGCGGGAGTCTACGAGCAGTACTTC; cdr3_aa: CASSLGLAGVYEQYF
d_call: -; j_call: TRBJ2-1; v_call: TRBV15; clone_size: -; cdr3_nt: TGTGCCACCAGCAGAGGACTCGATTACAATGAGCAGTTCTTC; cdr3_aa: CATSRGLDYNEQFF
d_call: TRBD2; j_call: TRBJ2-2; v_call: TRBV7-2; clone_size: -; cdr3_nt: TGTGCCAGCAGCTTAGTACGCGCGGGAGGTCGGACCGGGGAGCTGTTTTTT; cdr3_aa: CASSLVRAGGRTGELFF
d_call: TRBD2; j_call: TRBJ2-1; v_call: TRBV9; clone_size: -; cdr3_nt: TGTGCCAGCAGCGTCGGGACTAGCGGGAGGGCGCAGTTCTTC; cdr3_aa: CASSVGTSGRAQFF
d_call: -; j_call: TRBJ2-1; v_call: TRBV7-9; clone_size: once; cdr3_nt: TGTGCCAGCAGCCACACTGGACAGCACAATGAGCAGTTCTTC; cdr3_aa: CASSHTGQHNEQFF
d_call: TRBD2; j_call: TRBJ2-2; v_call: TRBV5-1; clone_size: once; cdr3_nt: TGCGCCAGCAGCTCGGGAGGGCCCACCGGGGAGCTGTTTTTT; cdr3_aa: CASSSGGPTGELFF
d_call: -; j_call: TRBJ1-4; v_call: TRBV5-6; clone_size: -; cdr3_nt: TGTGCCAGCAGCCTGAGGGCAACTAATGAAAAACTGTTTTTT; cdr3_aa: CASSLRATNEKLFF
d_call: TRBD1; j_call: TRBJ2-2; v_call: TRBV2; clone_size: -; cdr3_nt: TGTGCCAGCAGGGAGGGACAGGCGAACACCGGGGAGCTGTTTTTT; cdr3_aa: CASREGQANTGELFF
d_call: -; j_call: TRBJ2-2; v_call: TRBV4-1; clone_size: -; cdr3_nt: TGCGCCAGCAGCCAAGATCTGAATAGCGCGCGCACCGGGGAGCTGTTTTTT; cdr3_aa: CASSQDLNSARTGELFF
d_call: -; j_call: TRBJ1-4; v_call: TRBV7-9; clone_size: -; cdr3_nt: TGTGCCAGCAGCTTAGAGGCCAGGGCGGTACCTAATGAAAAACTGTTTTTT; cdr3_aa: CASSLEARAVPNEKLFF
d_call: -; j_call: TRBJ2-1; v_call: TRBV19; clone_size: -; cdr3_nt: TGTGCCAGTAGTTCTGGAGAGTACAATGAGCAGTTCTTC; cdr3_aa: CASSSGEYNEQFF
d_call: -; j_call: TRBJ1-1; v_call: TRBV21-1; clone_size: -; cdr3_nt: TGTGCCACAGCAAGGGGGCAGGGCTGGGGCGACACTGAAGCTTTCTTT; cdr3_aa: CATARGQGWGDTEAFF
d_call: TRBD2; j_call: TRBJ2-1; v_call: TRBV27; clone_size: once; cdr3_nt: TGTGCCAGCAGTTATGGCGGGGGGCGCCCCAATGAGCAGTTCTTC; cdr3_aa: CASSYGGGRPNEQFF
d_call: -; j_call: TRBJ1-1; v_call: TRBV5-1; clone_size: -; cdr3_nt: TGCGCCAGCAGCTTAGGGGGGAACACTGAAGCTTTCTTT; cdr3_aa: CASSLGGNTEAFF
d_call: -; j_call: TRBJ2-3; v_call: TRBV27; clone_size: -; cdr3_nt: TGTGCCAGCAGTCTTTTAGCGGCGGGCACAGATACGCAGTATTTT; cdr3_aa: CASSLLAAGTDTQYF
d_call: TRBD1; j_call: TRBJ2-1; v_call: TRBV14; clone_size: -; cdr3_nt: TGTGCCAGCAGCCAATACCGACAGGGTCCACAACTGGGACGGTTCTTC; cdr3_aa: CASSQYRQGPQLGRFF
d_call: TRBD2; j_call: TRBJ2-1; v_call: TRBV2; clone_size: few; cdr3_nt: TGTGCCAGCCACGCTAGCGGGAGGAGGGATGAGCAGTTCTTC; cdr3_aa: CASHASGRRDEQFF
d_call: -; j_call: TRBJ2-3; v_call: TRBV6-4; clone_size: -; cdr3_nt: TGTGCCAGCAGTCGAGGGAGCACAGATACGCAGTATTTT; cdr3_aa: CASSRGSTDTQYF
d_call: TRBD1; j_call: TRBJ1-3; v_call: TRBV6-1; clone_size: -; cdr3_nt: TGTGCCAGCTCACTAACAGGGGTCTCTGGAAACACCATATATTTT; cdr3_aa: CASSLTGVSGNTIYF